This passage covers 12 T cell receptor beta chains from one sample sequenced in a study of CD4 T cells in relation to SARS-CoV-2 and coronaviruses. Generated by immunoSEQ multiplex PCR, the TCRdb table keeps only in-frame clones and is missing some. The table lists about 37,000 clones, approximately 90% of them singletons, with 9.2% in the top ten. Sequencing was performed on memory CD4+ T cells from PBMCs. The source of these receptors is an adult with COVID-19.

The chain couples TRBV7-3 to TRBJ2-7; 10 positions agree with TRBD2. V gave up 2 bases and J gave up 2 bases; unmatched junction bases: 6. The CDR3 consists of 16 residues. CDR1 and CDR2 from the germline V gene are SGHTA and FQGTGA. CDR3: CASSLAASGGAYEQYF. The DNA for the CDR3 is TGTGCCAGCAGCTTAGCCGCTAGCGGGGGAGCCTACGAGCAGTACTTC.

The V and J genes are TRBV7-9 and TRBJ2-2; D call uncertain. Trimming shortened V by 1 base and J by 6 bases, and 6 bases separated the two germline ends. The CDR3 consists of 13 residues. The germline V gene has CDR1 SEHNR and CDR2 FQNEAQ (reference sequence). CDR3 nucleotides: TGTGCCAGCAGCTTAGTTAATGCCGGGGAGCTGTTTTTT. Protein product: CASSLVNAGELFF.

The rearrangement links TRBV3-1 (or the pseudogene TRBV3-2) to TRBJ1-1, with 10 bases identical to TRBD1. Germline values: CDR1 LGHDT, CDR2 YNNKEL (reference sequence). Unmatched junction bases numbered 5, after V lost 3 bases and J lost 4 bases. The CDR3 spans 15 residues. DNA for the CDR3: TGTGCCAGCAGCCACCGAGGGACAGGGGCCACTGAAGCTTTCTTT. It is translated as CASSHRGTGATEAFF.

The chain has TRBV3-1 (or the pseudogene TRBV3-2) and TRBJ2-7; D is perhaps TRBD2 (7 bases). This CDR3 contains 16 residues. Trimming left V 0 bases short and J 5 bases short, with 17 bases between. CDR1 and CDR2 (germline): LGHDT, YNNKEL (reference sequence). DNA of the CDR3: TGTGCCAGCAGCCAAGATGGGGGGGGCTGGGCAAACGAGCAGTACTTC. Translated, it gives CASSQDGGGWANEQYF.

The J gene is TRBJ2-3, the V gene TRBV5-1; D call uncertain. The CDR3 is 16 amino acids. Germline V gene data show CDR1 as SGHRS and CDR2 as YFSETQ. Trimming stripped 4 bases from V and 0 bases from J, with 15 bases between. The CDR3 loop reads CASSLSLLSSTDTQYF. The CDR3 coding sequence is TGCGCCAGCAGCCTAAGTCTGCTATCTAGCACAGATACGCAGTATTTT.

This chain links TRBV5-1 with TRBJ2-1; the D gene is possibly TRBD1 (6 bases). The CDR3 spans 14 residues. Germline lookup yields CDR1 SGHRS and CDR2 YFSETQ. V was shortened by 0 bases and J by 5 bases, with 9 bases between the two germline ends. The CDR3 reads CASSLGQVHNEQFF. Written as DNA, the CDR3 is TGCGCCAGCAGCTTGGGACAGGTTCACAATGAGCAGTTCTTC. Full variable domain (remainder filled in from reference TRBV5-1 and TRBJ2-1): KAGVTQTPRYLIKTRGQQVTLSCSPISGHRSVSWYQQTPGQGLQFLFEYFSETQRNKGNFPGRFSGRQFSNSRSEMNVSTLELGDSALYLCASSLGQVHNEQFFGPGTRLTVL.

The V call is TRBV6-5, the J call TRBJ2-7; no clear D gene. From germline, CDR1 is MNHEY and CDR2 SVGAGI. Trimming removed 8 bases from V and 7 bases from J, with 12 bases in between. The CDR3 contains 11 residues. Here the CDR3 reads CASQVTGEQYF. The CDR3 bases are TGTGCCAGCCAGGTGACTGGAGAGCAGTACTTC.

V and J are TRBV10-3 and TRBJ1-1, with D hard to call. Trimming pared 6 bases from V and 0 bases from J, leaving 11 bases between. CDR3 length: 14 amino acids. CDR1 is ENHRY and CDR2 is SYGVKD in the germline V gene. The CDR3 coding sequence is TGTGCCATCAGAGGAAGCACCATGAACACTGAAGCTTTCTTT. It yields the protein CAIRGSTMNTEAFF.

This clone is a singleton in its sample. The V call is TRBV5-6, the J call TRBJ2-2; possible D gene TRBD2, 5 bases. Trimming took off 0 bases at V and 6 bases at J, with 15 bases between the two ends. The CDR3 totals 16 residues. Looked up from germline, CDR1 is SGHDT and CDR2 is YYEEEE. CDR3 nucleotides: TGTGCCAGCAGCTTGGGGCCGACTATTGTGGCCGGGGAGCTGTTTTTT. This sequence encodes CASSLGPTIVAGELFF.

The V gene is TRBV11-3, the J gene TRBJ2-5; no clear D. The CDR3 sequence is 11 residues long. Germline CDR1 SGHNT, CDR2 YENEEA. V lost 3 bases, J lost 3 bases, and 2 bases lay in between. The CDR3 nucleotides are TGTGCCAGCAGCTTGGAAGAGACCCAGTACTTC. Translating gives CASSLEETQYF.

The chain couples TRBV6-5 to TRBJ1-1; D call uncertain. The germline V gene has CDR1 MNHEY and CDR2 SVGAGI. This CDR3 comprises 14 residues. V was pared by 2 bases and J by 4 bases, with 11 bases between. The CDR3 region is CASSYGNVGTEAFF. Written as DNA, the CDR3 is TGTGCCAGCAGTTACGGTAATGTAGGCACTGAAGCTTTCTTT.

The chain uses TRBV7-2 and TRBJ2-5; the match to TRBD2 covers 12 bases. The CDR3 length is 15 residues. The J segment lost 7 bases and the V segment lost 5 bases, leaving 8 bases of the junction unmatched. The germline CDR1 and CDR2 sequences are SGHTA and FQGNSA. The CDR3 here is CASSREGLAGWTQYF. The CDR3 DNA reads as TGTGCCAGCAGCCGCGAAGGACTAGCGGGATGGACCCAGTACTTC.